A selection of T cell receptor beta chains follows, all from one sample in a study of blood T cell repertoires in COVID-19. Generated by immunoSEQ multiplex PCR, the TCRdb table keeps only in-frame clones and is missing some. The table has more than 300,000 clones, under 90% seen once. The sequencing input was peripheral blood. These receptors all come from a woman aged 25 to 39 with COVID-19, enrolled during active disease. CDR3s include the opening cysteine and the closing phenylalanine or tryptophan. The D gene is left open where the match is weak. The size of a clone is reported for some rows only, either as once, few or many, or as a class for expanded clones.

abundance | j_gene | v_gene | d_gene | CDR3aa | CDR3nt
NA | TRBJ1-1 | TRBV10-1 | TRBD1 | CATSPGQLAEAFF | TGCGCCACCTCACCGGGACAGCTAGCCGAAGCTTTCTTT
once | TRBJ2-2 | TRBV9 | TRBD1 | CASSVFKDRATGELFF | TGTGCCAGCAGCGTATTTAAGGACAGGGCCACCGGGGAGCTGTTTTTT
NA | TRBJ2-2 | TRBV15 | NA | CATSRVLNTGELFF | TGTGCCACCAGCAGAGTCTTGAACACCGGGGAGCTGTTTTTT
NA | TRBJ1-1 | TRBV19 | NA | CASTPSGRGNTEAFF | TGTGCCAGTACCCCCTCTGGCAGGGGGAACACTGAAGCTTTCTTT
NA | TRBJ2-1 | TRBV4-1 | NA | CASSQDQRVRYNEQFF | TGCGCCAGCAGCCAAGATCAGCGGGTTAGGTACAATGAGCAGTTCTTC
NA | TRBJ2-1 | TRBV5-3 | TRBD1 | CARSYIQGVNEQFF | TGTGCCAGAAGCTATATACAGGGGGTAAATGAGCAGTTCTTC
NA | TRBJ1-1 | TRBV18 | NA | CASSRTERTEAFF | TGTGCCAGCTCACGAACAGAACGCACTGAAGCTTTCTTT
NA | TRBJ2-1 | TRBV19 | NA | CASSIDRGIPSYNEQFF | TGTGCCAGTAGTATAGATAGGGGGATACCCTCCTACAATGAGCAGTTCTTC
NA | TRBJ2-7 | TRBV18 | NA | CASSHGQGTSYEQYF | TGTGCCAGCTCACACGGCCAGGGGACATCCTACGAGCAGTACTTC
NA | TRBJ2-3 | TRBV7-9 | NA | CASSLVRDTDTQYF | TGTGCCAGCAGCTTAGTCAGGGACACAGATACGCAGTATTTT
NA | TRBJ2-3 | TRBV7-9 | NA | CASSLVQTGTDTQYF | TGTGCCAGCAGCTTAGTACAGACGGGCACAGATACGCAGTATTTT
NA | TRBJ1-2 | TRBV5-4 | NA | CASREGGQNYGYTF | TGTGCCAGCAGGGAAGGAGGACAGAACTATGGCTACACCTTC
NA | TRBJ1-2 | TRBV5-1 | NA | CASSPAQGSGYTF | TGCGCCAGCAGCCCTGCCCAGGGAAGTGGCTACACCTTC
NA | TRBJ1-5 | TRBV6-5 | NA | CASSRAEGAHQPQHF | TGTGCCAGCAGTCGCGCAGAAGGGGCGCATCAGCCCCAGCATTTT
NA | TRBJ1-1 | TRBV29-1 | TRBD1 | CSVARGVNTEAFF | TGCAGCGTTGCCAGGGGGGTGAACACTGAAGCTTTCTTT
NA | TRBJ2-2 | TRBV6-2/TRBV6-3 | NA | CASSHEGFTGELFF | TGTGCCAGCAGTCATGAGGGTTTCACCGGGGAGCTGTTTTTT
NA | TRBJ1-3 | TRBV28 | NA | CASKGSDPSGNTIYF | TGTGCCAGCAAGGGGTCAGATCCCTCTGGAAACACCATATATTTT
NA | TRBJ1-1 | TRBV7-2 | NA | CASSLGAESEAFF | TGTGCCAGCAGCTTAGGGGCCGAATCTGAAGCTTTCTTT
NA | TRBJ1-1 | TRBV7-8 | NA | CASSSIRGNTEAFF | TGTGCCAGCAGCTCTATTAGGGGGAACACTGAAGCTTTCTTT
NA | TRBJ2-1 | TRBV4-3 | TRBD2 | CASSQDPTSGAAYNEQFF | TGCGCCAGCAGCCAAGACCCGACTAGCGGGGCGGCCTACAATGAGCAGTTCTTC
NA | TRBJ2-7 | TRBV5-4 | NA | CASSEFPPGKEQYF | TGTGCCAGCAGCGAATTTCCACCGGGTAAGGAGCAGTACTTC
NA | TRBJ2-7 | TRBV18 | NA | CASSPDGGTGEQYF | TGTGCCAGCTCACCAGACGGGGGTACGGGCGAGCAGTACTTC
NA | TRBJ1-4 | TRBV7-6 | NA | CASSQTGSHEKLFF | TGTGCCAGCAGCCAAACAGGGTCCCACGAAAAACTGTTTTTT
NA | TRBJ2-1 | TRBV4-1 | TRBD2 | CASSDHGTSGYNEQFF | TGCGCCAGCAGCGATCATGGGACTAGCGGGTACAATGAGCAGTTCTTC
once | TRBJ1-1 | TRBV28 | NA | CASSLRNGRVRAFF | TGTGCCAGCAGTTTACGAAACGGGAGGGTTAGGGCTTTCTTT
NA | TRBJ1-2 | TRBV13 | NA | CASSSNGGGISAYGYTF | TGTGCCAGCAGCTCCAACGGCGGGGGCATATCCGCCTATGGCTACACCTTC
NA | TRBJ1-1 | TRBV19 | NA | CASSRISGDTEAFF | TGTGCCAGTAGTCGTATCTCCGGTGACACTGAAGCTTTCTTT
NA | TRBJ1-2 | TRBV7-2 | NA | CASSLARGPDGYTF | TGTGCCAGCAGCTTAGCGCGGGGGCCGGATGGCTACACCTTC
NA | TRBJ1-1 | TRBV2 | NA | CASRDPGSNTEAFF | TGTGCCAGCAGAGACCCGGGATCGAACACTGAAGCTTTCTTT
NA | TRBJ2-5 | TRBV6-5 | TRBD2 | CASSSGLEGTQYF | TGTGCCAGCAGTTCAGGACTAGAAGGGACCCAGTACTTC
NA | TRBJ1-2 | TRBV5-5 | NA | CASSLDGRVGYTF | TGTGCCAGCAGCTTGGACGGGAGGGTTGGCTACACCTTC
NA | TRBJ2-1 | TRBV7-2 | TRBD2 | CASSPRLAGTGGQFF | TGTGCCAGCAGCCCCCGACTAGCGGGAACTGGCGGGCAGTTCTTC
NA | TRBJ2-2 | TRBV27 | NA | CASSGVLATGELFF | TGTGCCAGCAGTGGGGTACTAGCAACCGGGGAGCTGTTTTTT
NA | TRBJ2-1 | TRBV27 | NA | CASSLVVAAYEQFF | TGTGCCAGCAGTTTAGTGGTAGCTGCCTATGAGCAGTTCTTC
NA | TRBJ1-2 | TRBV18 | TRBD1 | CASSPPEGQTYYGYTF | TGTGCCAGCTCACCACCGGAGGGACAGACCTACTATGGCTACACCTTC
few | TRBJ2-3 | TRBV6-2/TRBV6-3 | TRBD1 | CASSGGQHTNTQYF | TGTGCCAGCAGTGGGGGACAGCATACAAATACGCAGTATTTT
NA | TRBJ1-1 | TRBV6-4 | NA | CASSQTSVSEAFF | TGTGCCAGCAGTCAGACCAGCGTTTCTGAAGCTTTCTTT
NA | TRBJ1-4 | TRBV3-1/TRBV3-2 | NA | CASSQATGFGEKLFF | TGTGCCAGCAGCCAAGCCACAGGGTTTGGTGAAAAACTGTTTTTT
few | TRBJ1-1 | TRBV14 | NA | CASSQDQGRTEAFF | TGTGCCAGCAGCCAAGATCAGGGCAGAACTGAAGCTTTCTTT
NA | TRBJ2-3 | TRBV11-1 | NA | CASSLFSLDTQYF | TGTGCCAGCAGCTTGTTCAGTCTCGATACGCAGTATTTT
once | TRBJ2-3 | TRBV10-2 | NA | CASTLTPDSITDTQYF | TGCGCCAGCACATTGACTCCCGACTCGATCACAGATACGCAGTATTTT
NA | TRBJ1-5 | TRBV6-5 | TRBD1 | CASSWTGVGNQPQHF | TGTGCCAGCAGCTGGACAGGGGTAGGCAATCAGCCCCAGCATTTT
NA | TRBJ2-5 | TRBV9 | NA | CASSVDSGAGETQYF | TGTGCCAGCAGCGTAGATAGTGGAGCCGGGGAGACCCAGTACTTC
NA | TRBJ2-3 | TRBV28 | TRBD2 | CASSLFDRGTSGVTDTQYF | TGTGCCAGCAGTTTATTTGATAGGGGCACTAGCGGGGTCACAGATACGCAGTATTTT
NA | TRBJ1-2 | TRBV24-1 | TRBD1 | CATSDRDSDGYTF | TGTGCCACCAGTGATCGGGACAGTGATGGCTACACCTTC
NA | TRBJ1-2 | TRBV9 | NA | CANSGWGRSDGYTF | TGTGCCAACAGCGGGTGGGGGCGTTCGGATGGCTACACCTTC